These 30 T cell receptor beta chains were all obtained from the same sample, sequenced in a study of blood T cell repertoires in COVID-19. The method was immunoSEQ multiplex PCR; TCRdb's version includes in-frame clones alone and lacks a portion of them. This table holds a few hundred thousand clones, approximately 86% found once. Sequenced input: PBMCs or T cells enriched from blood (not recorded which). The receptor source for this set is a woman aged 60 to 75 who had recovered from COVID-19.

This clone has only one observation. V usage is TRBV29-1 and J usage is TRBJ1-5, with TRBD1 as a possible D gene (5 bases). V was cut by 7 bases and J by 0 bases, with 13 bases left in between. CDR1 and CDR2 from the germline V gene are SQVTM and ANQGSEA. This CDR3 spans 14 amino acids. The CDR3, as DNA: TGCAGCGCCCTGACAGAGAATAGCAATCAGCCCCAGCATTTT. The encoded protein is CSALTENSNQPQHF.

The chain carries TRBV19 and TRBJ2-5; TRBD2 matches at 9 bases. The V and J ends lost 4 bases and 5 bases, in that order; junction bases with no gene match: 8. The CDR3 is made up of 15 amino acids. Per germline, CDR1 LNHDA and CDR2 SQIVND (reference sequence). In DNA form, the CDR3 reads TGTGCCAGTAGTACCTCCGGGACTAGCCTTGAGACCCAGTACTTC. This codes for CASSTSGTSLETQYF. Full variable domain (missing parts from reference TRBV19 and TRBJ2-5): DGGITQSPKYLFRKEGQNVTLSCEQNLNHDAMYWYRQDPGQGLRLIYYSQIVNDFQKGDIAEGYSVSREKKESFPLTVTSAQKNPTAFYLCASSTSGTSLETQYFGPGTRLLVL.

The genes are TRBV28 and TRBJ1-6; 9 bases are shared with TRBD1. The germline V gene encodes CDR1 MDHEN and CDR2 SYDVKM. CDR3 length equals 14 residues. V trimming: 2 bases; J trimming: 13 bases; junction bases outside the gene matches: 6. The chain's CDR3 is CASSLDGTGYPLHF. The CDR3 coding sequence is TGTGCCAGCAGTTTAGATGGGACAGGGTATCCCCTCCACTTT.

J is TRBJ1-1 and V is TRBV6-1; the D gene is possibly TRBD1 (5 bases). The V end was cut by 1 base, the J end by 5 bases, with 11 bases between. Germline V CDR1 and CDR2: MNHNS, SASEGT. The CDR3 length is 14 residues. Here the CDR3 reads CASSEDVGGTEAFF. The CDR3 region has the DNA TGTGCCAGCAGTGAAGACGTGGGGGGGACTGAAGCTTTCTTT.

V and J are TRBV5-1 and TRBJ1-5; D perhaps matches TRBD1 (5 bases). The CDR3 is 19 residues long. From germline, CDR1 is SGHRS and CDR2 YFSETQ. V was cut by 0 bases and J by 2 bases, with 21 bases left in between. This chain's CDR3 is CASSLVPGGRDIGNQPQHF. For the CDR3, the DNA is TGCGCCAGCAGCTTGGTTCCGGGGGGTCGAGATATAGGCAATCAGCCCCAGCATTTT.

This clone was detected once. The rearrangement uses TRBV6-2 or TRBV6-3 and TRBJ2-7; tentative D call: TRBD1 (6 bases). The V gene lost 6 bases and the J gene lost 3 bases, with 15 bases spanning the gap. The CDR3 sequence is 14 residues long. Germline CDR1 is MNHEY and CDR2 is SVGEGT. CDR3 sequence: CASSPRTTGYEQYF. CDR3 bases: TGTGCCAGCAGCCCTCGAACGACAGGCTACGAGCAGTACTTC.

J is TRBJ1-4 and V is TRBV3-1 (or the pseudogene TRBV3-2); 7 bases align to TRBD1. The CDR3 totals 15 residues. Germline CDR1 reads LGHDT; CDR2 reads YNNKEL (reference sequence). Trimming cost V 4 bases and J 4 bases; bases outside gene matches: 6. In DNA form, the CDR3 reads TGTGCCAGCAGCCCAGTCGGGACAGTTAATGAAAAACTGTTTTTT. The encoded protein is CASSPVGTVNEKLFF.

This clone was counted between two and nine times. V is TRBV3-1 (or the pseudogene TRBV3-2) and J is TRBJ2-1; 10 bases line up with TRBD2. The CDR3 consists of 15 residues. V was pared by 7 bases and J by 6 bases, with 9 bases of the junction left unmatched. Germline CDR1 is LGHDT and CDR2 is YNNKEL (reference sequence). The CDR3 region has the DNA TGTGCCAGCACCCTAAGCGGGGGGGCCTCCAATGAGCAGTTCTTC. It is translated as CASTLSGGASNEQFF.

This clone was detected only a few times. This rearrangement joins TRBV19 to TRBJ1-2; maybe TRBD1 (6 bases). Germline CDR1 is LNHDA and CDR2 is SQIVND (reference sequence). The CDR3 sequence is 15 residues long. The V gene lost 3 bases and the J gene lost 1 base, with 12 bases spanning the gap. The CDR3 bases are TGTGCCAGTAGTATCTGGGACACCATTAACTATGGCTACACCTTC. It translates to CASSIWDTINYGYTF.

The chain joins TRBV5-4 to TRBJ2-5, with D possibly TRBD1 on 7 matching bases. The CDR3 has 15 residues. V shed 0 bases and J shed 3 bases, with 12 bases lying between them. Germline CDR1 reads SGHNT; CDR2 reads YYREEE (reference sequence). Written as DNA, the CDR3 is TGTGCCAGCAGCTTGGCTCAGGGGGGAAAAGAGACCCAGTACTTC. This sequence encodes CASSLAQGGKETQYF.

The chain carries TRBV27 and TRBJ1-4; possible D gene TRBD1, 5 bases. Germline-derived CDR1 and CDR2 are MNHEY and SMNVEV (reference sequence). V lost 1 base, J lost 5 bases, and 11 bases lay in between. The CDR3 consists of 15 residues. Here the CDR3 DNA reads TGTGCCAGCAGTTTATTTGGGGCCACAAATGAAAAACTGTTTTTT. Protein: CASSLFGATNEKLFF.

J is TRBJ2-7 and V is TRBV19, with 10 bases identical to TRBD2. The V and J ends lost 4 bases and 1 base, in that order; junction bases with no gene match: 4. CDR3 size: 15 residues. The germline V gene has CDR1 LNHDA and CDR2 SQIVND (reference sequence). CDR3 in amino acids: CASSTLAGESYEQYF. The CDR3 DNA reads TGTGCCAGTAGTACCCTAGCGGGGGAGTCCTACGAGCAGTACTTC. The full variable domain, in which reference TRBV19 and TRBJ2-7 provide the parts outside the CDR3, is DGGITQSPKYLFRKEGQNVTLSCEQNLNHDAMYWYRQDPGQGLRLIYYSQIVNDFQKGDIAEGYSVSREKKESFPLTVTSAQKNPTAFYLCASSTLAGESYEQYFGPGTRLTVT.

The gene calls are TRBV19 and TRBJ1-5; tentatively, D is TRBD1 (5 bases). Between the trimmed V and J ends, which lost 7 bases and 1 base, there was a span of 14 bases. The CDR3 extends over 15 amino acids. Per germline, CDR1 LNHDA and CDR2 SQIVND (reference sequence). In nucleotides, the CDR3 is TGTGCCAGTACCCCGTCCGGGGGGAGCAATCAGCCCCAGCATTTT. Protein product: CASTPSGGSNQPQHF.

The CDR3 is CASSLGAGVGETQYF. CDR3 bases: TGTGCCAGCAGCCTCGGGGCGGGGGTAGGAGAGACCCAGTACTTC. The V call is TRBV7-2, the J call TRBJ2-5; 7 bases map to TRBD2. The V gene's germline CDR1 is SGHTA and CDR2 FQGNSA. V shed 5 bases, J shed 4 bases, and the junction held 10 bases outside the gene matches. CDR3 size: 15 residues. The variable domain in full, with the rest retrieved from reference TRBV7-2 and TRBJ2-5, is GAGVSQSPSNKVTEKGKDVELRCDPISGHTALYWYRQSLGQGLEFLIYFQGNSAPDKSGLPSDRFSAERTGGSVSTLTIQRTQQEDSAVYLCASSLGAGVGETQYFGPGTRLLVL.

The gene calls are TRBV28 and TRBJ2-3, with 12 positions matching TRBD2. Unmatched junction bases numbered 13, after V lost 4 bases and J lost 2 bases. Germline V gene sequence: CDR1 MDHEN, CDR2 SYDVKM. The CDR3 loop spans 19 amino acids. CDR3 DNA: TGTGCCAGCAGTTCATTGACTAGCGGGGGCCTCCAGTTCACAGATACGCAGTATTTT. This gives the protein CASSSLTSGGLQFTDTQYF.

This clone was counted once. J is TRBJ2-3 and V is TRBV5-6; TRBD2 matches 11 bases. J was trimmed by 1 base and V by 0 bases; bases with no gene match: 4. Germline V gives CDR1 SGHDT, CDR2 YYEEEE. The CDR3 has 17 amino acids. The CDR3 sequence: CASSLGLAGTGTDTQYF. The CDR3, as DNA: TGTGCCAGCAGCTTGGGACTAGCGGGGACGGGCACAGATACGCAGTATTTT. The variable domain in full, completed from reference TRBV5-6 and TRBJ2-3, reads DAGVTQSPTHLIKTRGQQVTLRCSPKSGHDTVSWYQQALGQGPQFIFQYYEEEERQRGNFPDRFSGHQFPNYSSELNVNALLLGDSALYLCASSLGLAGTGTDTQYFGPGTRLTVL.

The chain links TRBV14 to TRBJ1-3, with D perhaps matching TRBD1 (5 bases). The CDR3 sequence is 17 residues long. The V gene lost 0 bases and the J gene lost 0 bases, with 12 bases spanning the gap. Per the germline V gene, CDR1 is SGHDN and CDR2 is FVKESK. CDR3 sequence reads: CASSQDWGVGSGNTIYF. Written as DNA, the CDR3 is TGTGCCAGCAGCCAAGATTGGGGGGTCGGCTCTGGAAACACCATATATTTT.

The table lists this clone with a count of one. V gene TRBV5-1 combines with J gene TRBJ2-3; 11 bases are shared with TRBD2. Germline lookup yields CDR1 SGHRS and CDR2 YFSETQ. V was pared by 4 bases and J by 1 base, with 8 bases of the junction left unmatched. The CDR3 totals 17 residues. In DNA, the CDR3 is TGCGCCAGCAGCCACATAGCGGGGGGGCCGCGCACAGATACGCAGTATTTT. Amino acids: CASSHIAGGPRTDTQYF.

The chain recombines TRBV14 with TRBJ1-3, with a tentative D call TRBD1 (5 bases). The CDR3 sequence is 14 residues long. V lost 1 base and J lost 5, with 9 bases in between. Germline CDR1 and CDR2: SGHDN and FVKESK. This CDR3 reads CASSQVTARNTIYF. In DNA, the CDR3 is TGTGCCAGCAGCCAAGTGACAGCCCGAAACACCATATATTTT.

The chain uses TRBV6-5 and TRBJ1-1; TRBD1 agrees at 7 bases. The CDR3 has 11 residues. CDR1 is MNHEY and CDR2 is SVGAGI in the germline V gene. J was trimmed by 7 bases and V by 7 bases; bases with no gene match: 3. CDR3 amino acids: CASMRQGEAFF. CDR3 DNA: TGTGCCAGCATGAGACAGGGTGAAGCTTTCTTT.

The CDR3 DNA follows: TGTGCCACCAGTGACCCAGGACAGGGGATAAACTATGGCTACACCTTC. Protein product: CATSDPGQGINYGYTF. This rearrangement joins TRBV24-1 to TRBJ1-2; 9 nucleotides line up with TRBD1. This CDR3 comprises 16 residues. J lost 2 bases, V lost 4 bases, and 7 bases had no gene match. CDR1 KGHDR and CDR2 SFDVKD come from the germline V gene.

The chain employs TRBV5-1 and TRBJ2-7; D perhaps matches TRBD1 (6 bases). Trimming shortened V by 0 bases and J by 3 bases, and 13 bases separated the two germline ends. This CDR3 is 15 amino acids long. CDR1 is SGHRS, CDR2 YFSETQ, per germline. CDR3 protein: CASSLDRAVLYEQYV. CDR3 bases: TGCGCCAGCAGCTTGGACAGGGCCGTCCTCTACGAGCAGTACGTC.

V usage is TRBV13 and J usage is TRBJ1-1; possible D gene TRBD1, 6 bases. The V end was cut by 2 bases, the J end by 5 bases, with 18 bases between. The CDR3 sequence is 16 residues long. Germline values: CDR1 PRHDT, CDR2 FYEKMQ (reference sequence). CDR3 bases: TGTGCCAGCAGCTTATCGCCTCTCGCCCAGGGGACTGAAGCTTTCTTT. Translation gives CASSLSPLAQGTEAFF. The full variable domain, in which reference TRBV13 and TRBJ1-1 provide the parts outside the CDR3, is AAGVIQSPRHLIKEKRETATLKCYPIPRHDTVYWYQQGPGQDPQFLISFYEKMQSDKGSIPDRFSAQQFSDYHSELNMSSLELGDSALYFCASSLSPLAQGTEAFFGQGTRLTVV.

CDR3 sequence reads: CASSQDEGFNSPLHF. The CDR3 DNA sequence: TGTGCCAGCAGCCAAGATGAGGGATTTAATTCACCCCTCCACTTT. The V gene is TRBV4-2, the J gene TRBJ1-6; no clear D gene. Germline V CDR1 and CDR2: LGHNA, YNFKEQ. This CDR3 is built from 15 residues. The germline V and J ends were trimmed by 0 bases and 6 bases, with 9 bases remaining between them.

This rearrangement joins TRBV3-1 (or the pseudogene TRBV3-2) to TRBJ1-6; D unresolved. The CDR3 is 14 amino acids. V dropped 6 bases and J dropped 0 bases, with 6 bases sitting between them. Germline V gene sequence: CDR1 LGHDT, CDR2 YNNKEL (reference sequence). This CDR3 is CASRESSYNSPLHF. In DNA form, the CDR3 reads TGTGCCAGCAGGGAGAGCTCCTATAATTCACCCCTCCACTTT.

This CDR3 is CASSEATGSISEKLFF. The CDR3 DNA sequence: TGTGCCAGCAGTGAGGCCACGGGGAGTATATCGGAAAAACTGTTTTTT. The V and J genes are TRBV6-1 and TRBJ1-4; D not certain. CDR1 and CDR2 (germline): MNHNS, SASEGT. V gave up 3 bases and J gave up 8 bases, with 19 bases separating them. CDR3 length: 16 residues.

The chain carries TRBV5-8 and TRBJ2-3; 7 nucleotides agree with TRBD1. Unmatched junction bases numbered 8, after V lost 5 bases and J lost 2 bases. The CDR3 consists of 15 residues. CDR1 and CDR2 from the germline V gene are SGHTS and YDEGEE. The CDR3 DNA reads as TGTGCCAGCAGTAAGGGGGCTACAGACACAGATACGCAGTATTTT. Protein product: CASSKGATDTDTQYF.

The chain recombines TRBV5-6 with TRBJ2-7; possible D gene TRBD2, 6 bases. Trimming took off 4 bases at V and 3 bases at J, with 11 bases between the two ends. The CDR3 extends over 13 amino acids. CDR1 and CDR2 from the germline V gene are SGHDT and YYEEEE. CDR3 loop: CASSLTRDYEQYF. CDR3 coding DNA: TGTGCCAGCAGCCTGACTAGGGACTACGAGCAGTACTTC.

The CDR3 loop is CASSVVRTGTYNEQFF. For the CDR3, the DNA is TGTGCCAGCAGCGTAGTAAGAACGGGGACCTACAATGAGCAGTTCTTC. The chain combines TRBV9 with TRBJ2-1; tentatively, D is TRBD2 (5 bases). V shed 0 bases and J shed 2 bases, with 12 bases lying between them. The germline V gene encodes CDR1 SGDLS and CDR2 YYNGEE. This CDR3 is built from 16 residues.

V and J are TRBV10-3 and TRBJ2-2; D is possibly TRBD1 (5 bases). This CDR3 region has 16 residues. Trimming left V 6 bases short and J 0 bases short, with 14 bases between. Germline-derived CDR1 and CDR2 are ENHRY and SYGVKD. DNA for the CDR3: TGTGCCATCAGGGGGCGAGGAGCGACGAACACCGGGGAGCTGTTTTTT. It is translated as CAIRGRGATNTGELFF.